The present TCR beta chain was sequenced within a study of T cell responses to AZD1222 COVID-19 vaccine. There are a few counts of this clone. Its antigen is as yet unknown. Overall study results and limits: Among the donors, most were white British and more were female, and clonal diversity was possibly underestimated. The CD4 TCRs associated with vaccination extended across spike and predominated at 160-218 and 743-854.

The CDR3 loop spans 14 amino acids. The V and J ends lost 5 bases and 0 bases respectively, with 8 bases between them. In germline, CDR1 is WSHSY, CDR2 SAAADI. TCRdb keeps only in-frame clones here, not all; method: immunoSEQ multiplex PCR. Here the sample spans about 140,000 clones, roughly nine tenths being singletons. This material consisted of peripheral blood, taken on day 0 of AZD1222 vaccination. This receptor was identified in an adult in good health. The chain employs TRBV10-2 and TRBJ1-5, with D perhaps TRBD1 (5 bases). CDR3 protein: CASSQTDSNQPQHF. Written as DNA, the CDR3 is TGCGCCAGCAGTCAGACAGATAGCAATCAGCCCCAGCATTTT.